This T cell receptor (beta chain) was recorded in a study of PD-L1 blockade in urothelial cancer. Study information: Males with bladder-origin urothelial cancer constituted about 85% of the roughly 29 patients.

V dropped 2 bases and J dropped 1 base, with 9 bases sitting between them. The CDR3 runs to 15 residues. Germline CDR1 MDHEN, CDR2 SYDVKM. Generated by immunoSEQ multiplex PCR, the TCRdb table keeps only in-frame clones and is missing some. Of roughly 120,000 clones listed, around 88% are singletons. Sample time point: peripheral blood 6 weeks after treatment start. The rearrangement uses TRBV28 and TRBJ1-3; perhaps TRBD1 as D (5 bases). The specimen comprised PBMCs, sampled around atezolizumab (anti-PD-L1) treatment. The clonotype comes from a man between 60 and 75 years old with urothelial cancer. CDR3 nucleotide sequence: TGTGCCAGCAGTTTAGGGGGGAGGTCTGGAAACACCATATATTTT. It specifies CASSLGGRSGNTIYF.